Following are 17 T cell receptor beta chains from one sample sequenced in a study of patients and donors after allogeneic stem cell transplantation. One entry per CDR3 protein, called by TCRdb with MiXCR from the RT-PCR reads. The sample carries about 200,000 distinct CDR3 sequences, 35% to 45% recorded once. Sequenced sample: blood, either unsorted or a sorted T cell fraction (not recorded which). All receptors come from a human donor who was either an allogeneic HSCT recipient or a stem cell or donor lymphocyte infusion donor (not recorded which). It is not recorded whose cells these are; they may come from a transplant donor.

The chain carries TRBV20-1 and TRBJ1-2; 7 bases are a match to TRBD1. J gave up 4 bases and V 3 bases, and 8 bases lay outside the gene matches. The CDR3 is made up of 14 amino acids. CDR1 and CDR2 (germline): DFQATT, SNEGSKA (reference sequence). The DNA of the CDR3 is TGCAGTGCTAGCAGGAAAGGACAGGTCTATGGCTACACCTTC. It translates to CSASRKGQVYGYTF.

V gene TRBV7-2 combines with J gene TRBJ1-1; D remains unclear. Germline V gene sequence: CDR1 SGHTA, CDR2 FQGNSA. The germline V and J ends were trimmed by 1 base and 5 bases, with 8 bases remaining between them. This CDR3 region has 13 residues. The CDR3 sequence is CASSLEFRTEAFF. CDR3 nucleotides: TGTGCCAGCAGCTTAGAATTCCGGACTGAAGCTTTCTTT.

The rearrangement links TRBV29-1 to TRBJ1-2, with 10 bases identical to TRBD1. There are 14 residues in the CDR3. Trimming took 4 bases from V and 7 from J; bases not matched to a gene: 9. CDR1 and CDR2 from the germline V gene are SQVTM and ANQGSEA. The CDR3 coding sequence is TGCAGCGTTGGGATTGGACAGGGGGACGGTGGCTACACCTTC. Translated, it gives CSVGIGQGDGGYTF.

Relative to its sample, this clonotype is large (0.1 to 1%). CDR3 sequence reads: CASSHYLAGGPRTGELFF. The CDR3 coding sequence is TGCGCCAGCAGCCATTATCTAGCGGGGGGGCCTAGGACCGGGGAGCTGTTTTTT. V gene TRBV4-3 combines with J gene TRBJ2-2; 12 nucleotides line up with TRBD2. This CDR3 is 18 amino acids long. V shed 3 bases and J 5 bases; nucleotides not matched to a gene: 10. CDR1 LGHNA and CDR2 YSLEER come from the germline V gene.

This clonotype is a singleton in its sample. This sequence joins TRBV5-1 and TRBJ1-2; maybe TRBD1 (6 bases). The CDR3 length is 15 residues. Germline lookup yields CDR1 SGHRS and CDR2 YFSETQ. V was trimmed by 4 bases and J by 7 bases, leaving 20 bases between them. The CDR3 is CASSPRDTGPIGYTF. In DNA, the CDR3 is TGCGCCAGCAGCCCCCGGGACACGGGTCCTATTGGCTACACCTTC.

This chain uses TRBV12-3 or TRBV12-4 with TRBJ2-3; 7 positions match TRBD2. V dropped 3 bases and J dropped 6; count of bases not matched to a gene: 9. The CDR3 spans 15 residues. DNA for the CDR3: TGTGCCAGCAGTTTCCAAGCGGGGCCGGGGGATACGCAGTATTTT. Its translation: CASSFQAGPGDTQYF.

V and J are TRBV11-2 and TRBJ2-3; either TRBD1 or TRBD2 may supply D (5 bases each). V was cut by 3 bases and J by 4 bases, with 11 bases left in between. This CDR3 spans 14 amino acids. Germline assignment: CDR1 SGHAT and CDR2 FQNNGV. CDR3 in amino acids: CASSLGTLADTQYF. As DNA, the CDR3 is TGTGCCAGCAGCTTGGGGACGTTGGCAGATACGCAGTATTTT.

This clonotype has only a few counts. J is TRBJ1-1 and V is TRBV4-3; D not resolved. Per the germline V gene, CDR1 is LGHNA and CDR2 is YSLEER. Between the trimmed V and J ends, which lost 0 bases and 0 bases, there was a span of 8 bases. The CDR3 has 15 residues. DNA for the CDR3: TGCGCCAGCAGCCAAGATCTGTCACTGAACACTGAAGCTTTCTTT. It yields the protein CASSQDLSLNTEAFF.

This clonotype was detected a few times. This chain links TRBV2 with TRBJ1-5; TRBD1 aligns across 12 bases. Germline assignment: CDR1 SNHLY and CDR2 FYNNEI. This CDR3 region has 14 residues. With 6 bases clipped from V and 5 bases from J, the junction kept 2 bases outside the gene matches. The CDR3 DNA reads TGTGCCAGCAGCGGGACAGGGGGCCATCAGCCCCAGCATTTT. It specifies CASSGTGGHQPQHF.

CDR3 amino acids: CASGLGDREAFF. The CDR3 nucleotides read TGCGCCAGCGGACTCGGGGACCGTGAAGCTTTCTTT. The chain uses TRBV5-1 and TRBJ1-1, with a weak D call TRBD1 (5 bases). CDR3 length: 12 amino acids. Deletions cut 7 bases from V and 7 bases from J, with 14 bases between. Germline V gene sequence: CDR1 SGHRS, CDR2 YFSETQ.

J is TRBJ1-2 and V is TRBV5-5; 11 bases match TRBD1. Germline lookup yields CDR1 SGHKS and CDR2 YYEKEE (reference sequence). This CDR3 comprises 14 residues. Trimming took 3 bases from V and 8 from J; bases not matched to a gene: 6. The CDR3 is CASSSGQGAQGYTF. The CDR3, as DNA: TGTGCCAGCAGCTCCGGACAGGGGGCGCAGGGCTACACCTTC.

This clonotype was picked up a small number of times. The chain joins TRBV20-1 to TRBJ1-2; 7 bases map to TRBD1. Germline CDR1 DFQATT, CDR2 SNEGSKA (reference sequence). The CDR3 runs to 14 residues. J lost 0 bases, V lost 5 bases, and 6 bases had no gene match. CDR3 DNA sequence: TGCAGTGCTGGGGGACAGATAGCTAACTATGGCTACACCTTC. Its protein product is CSAGGQIANYGYTF.

The sample holds one count of this clonotype. This chain connects TRBV6-2 or TRBV6-3 to TRBJ1-6; no reliable D call. V lost 8 bases, J lost 3 bases, and 8 bases lay in between. The germline gives CDR1 MNHEY, CDR2 SVGEGT. The CDR3 extends over 13 amino acids. The CDR3 coding sequence is TGTGCCAGCCAGAGACTCTATAATTCACCCCTCCACTTT. Residues: CASQRLYNSPLHF.

As to this clonotype: This may arise from a read error, as a much more abundant clone is one base away. The CDR3 sequence: CASSSTGYYGYTF. CDR3 in DNA: TGTGCCAGCAGTTCGACAGGGTACTATGGCTACACCTTC. The chain combines TRBV12-3 or TRBV12-4 with TRBJ1-2, with 7 bases matching TRBD1. The CDR3 sequence is 13 residues long. With V trimmed by 4 bases and J by 3 bases, 2 bases remained unmatched.

The chain has TRBV2 and TRBJ1-6; D not certain. Looked up from germline, CDR1 is SNHLY and CDR2 is FYNNEI. V gave up 4 bases and J gave up 0 bases, with 10 bases separating them. This CDR3 spans 16 amino acids. As DNA, the CDR3 is TGTGCCAGCAGTGTCGGCCAGAGCTCCTATAATTCACCCCTCCACTTT. Translated: CASSVGQSSYNSPLHF.

The chain joins TRBV4-1 to TRBJ2-3; the match to TRBD2 covers 10 bases. CDR1 and CDR2 from the germline V gene are MGHRA and YSYEKL. The CDR3 has 16 residues. J was trimmed by 1 base and V by 0 bases; bases with no gene match: 1. In DNA form, the CDR3 reads TGCGCCAGCAGCCAAGAGCTAGCGGGGGGCACAGATACGCAGTATTTT. Its protein is CASSQELAGGTDTQYF.

The rearrangement joins TRBV27 to TRBJ1-6; D ambiguous. V lost 8 bases and J 3 bases, leaving 8 bases between the germline ends. This CDR3 has 13 amino acids. Germline lookup yields CDR1 MNHEY and CDR2 SMNVEV (reference sequence). The CDR3 here is CASGGFYNSPLHF. The CDR3 DNA is TGTGCCAGCGGAGGATTCTATAATTCACCCCTCCACTTT.